These 15 T cell receptor beta chains were sequenced from one sample in a study of immune cell composition in non-small cell lung cancer. Normal lung was sampled as far from the tumour as possible, at least 3 cm. The method was immunoSEQ multiplex PCR; TCRdb's version includes in-frame clones alone and lacks a portion of them. Of about 2,100 clones in the sample, 65% to 85% were seen once. Sequenced input: non-adjacent lung tissue. These receptors all come from a human donor with non-small cell lung cancer.

The rearrangement joins TRBV7-9 to TRBJ2-7, with TRBD1 matching 8 bases. V lost 5 bases and J lost 7; bases outside the gene matches: 10. The CDR3 is 14 residues long. The V gene's germline CDR1 is SEHNR and CDR2 FQNEAQ (reference sequence). CDR3 coding DNA: TGTGCCAGCAGCACCCGGACAGGGACGGGGGAGCAGTACTTC. The encoded protein is CASSTRTGTGEQYF.

The rearrangement links TRBV11-1 to TRBJ1-1, with D possibly matching TRBD1 (5 bases). Per germline, CDR1 SGHAT and CDR2 FQDESV (reference sequence). The CDR3 runs 13 residues. With 1 base removed from V and 5 bases from J, the gap between germline ends came to 8 bases. In nucleotides, the CDR3 is TGTGCCAGCAGCTTAGTGGGGCTAACTGAAGCTTTCTTT. As protein: CASSLVGLTEAFF.

Only a few counts were recorded for this clone. The genes are TRBV7-9 and TRBJ1-4; 10 bases line up with TRBD1. V lost 1 base to trimming and J lost 6 bases; unmatched junction nucleotides: 2. Germline V gene lookup returns CDR1 SEHNR and CDR2 FQNEAQ (reference sequence). This CDR3 spans 15 amino acids. The CDR3 loop is CASSLGDRGHEKLFF. In DNA form, the CDR3 reads TGTGCCAGCAGCTTAGGGGACAGGGGCCATGAAAAACTGTTTTTT.

The chain has TRBV11-1 and TRBJ1-1, with TRBD1 as a possible D gene (5 bases). The CDR3 extends over 14 amino acids. V lost 8 bases and J lost 4, with 17 bases in between. The germline CDR1 and CDR2 sequences are SGHAT and FQDESV (reference sequence). CDR3: CASSVGAGPTEAFF. The CDR3 DNA is TGTGCCAGCTCCGTAGGGGCAGGGCCCACTGAAGCTTTCTTT.

V is TRBV11-2 and J is TRBJ2-4, with D possibly being TRBD2 (5 bases). Germline V gene data show CDR1 as SGHAT and CDR2 as FQNNGV. The CDR3 spans 16 residues. Trimming removed 4 bases at V and 0 bases at J, with 13 bases between. The CDR3 region has the DNA TGTGCCAGCAGCTCCCATTACGGGGTAGCCAAAAACATTCAGTACTTC. Protein sequence: CASSSHYGVAKNIQYF.

The chain joins TRBV5-4 to TRBJ2-5; TRBD2 matches at 7 bases. Losses at the gene ends were 2 bases for V and 2 bases for J; bases not matched to a gene: 15. The V gene's germline CDR1 is SGHNT and CDR2 YYREEE (reference sequence). This CDR3 is 18 amino acids long. As DNA, the CDR3 is TGTGCCAGCAGCTTAAAGCGGGGTGGGGGGGTCACACAAGAGACCCAGTACTTC. Translating it yields CASSLKRGGGVTQETQYF.

The V and J genes are TRBV18 and TRBJ1-1, with D possibly matching TRBD1 (6 bases). The CDR3 consists of 16 residues. The V end lost 3 bases, the J end lost 0 bases, and 14 bases lay between the germline ends. Germline lookup yields CDR1 KGHSH and CDR2 LQKENI. The DNA for the CDR3 is TGTGCCAGCTCACCTGGGGGACACCCCATGAACACTGAAGCTTTCTTT. This codes for CASSPGGHPMNTEAFF.

This rearrangement joins TRBV7-2 to TRBJ1-4; possibly TRBD1 for D (5 bases). Trimming stripped 5 bases from V and 7 bases from J, with 11 bases between. The CDR3 runs to 13 residues. Per the germline V gene, CDR1 is SGHTA and CDR2 is FQGNSA. This CDR3 reads CASSPDRREKLFF. DNA for the CDR3: TGTGCCAGCAGCCCTGACAGACGTGAAAAACTGTTTTTT. Using reference TRBV7-2 and TRBJ1-4 for the parts outside the CDR3, the full variable domain is GAGVSQSPSNKVTEKGKDVELRCDPISGHTALYWYRQSLGQGLEFLIYFQGNSAPDKSGLPSDRFSAERTGGSVSTLTIQRTQQEDSAVYLCASSPDRREKLFFGSGTQLSVL.

This clone was observed a few times. The V call is TRBV2, the J call TRBJ2-7; D perhaps matches TRBD2 (6 bases). CDR1 is SNHLY and CDR2 is FYNNEI in the germline V gene. The CDR3 spans 12 residues. Trimming shortened V by 7 bases and J by 3 bases, and 10 bases separated the two germline ends. The CDR3 sequence: CASMAGSYEQYF. The CDR3 nucleotides are TGTGCCAGCATGGCCGGGAGCTACGAGCAGTACTTC.

The chain links TRBV27 to TRBJ2-5; TRBD1 matches at 7 bases. The CDR3 totals 14 residues. J was trimmed by 4 bases and V by 8 bases; bases with no gene match: 10. The V gene's germline CDR1 is MNHEY and CDR2 SMNVEV (reference sequence). For the CDR3, the DNA is TGTGCCAGCCGGAGACGGGGACAGCTAGAGACCCAGTACTTC. It encodes CASRRRGQLETQYF.

The rearrangement links TRBV27 to TRBJ2-1; 10 bases are shared with TRBD2. Germline-derived CDR1 and CDR2 are MNHEY and SMNVEV (reference sequence). The CDR3 loop spans 15 amino acids. Losses at the gene ends were 4 bases for V and 9 bases for J; bases not matched to a gene: 9. This CDR3 reads CASSWSSGGLAEQFF. The CDR3 nucleotides read TGTGCCAGCAGTTGGTCTAGCGGGGGCCTGGCTGAGCAGTTCTTC.

V is TRBV6-4 and J is TRBJ2-7; TRBD2 aligns across 13 bases. Trimming took 3 bases from V and 6 from J; bases not matched to a gene: 2. CDR3 length equals 14 residues. Germline CDR1 reads MRHNA; CDR2 reads SNTAGT. This CDR3 reads CASSELAGGGEQYF. Written as DNA, the CDR3 is TGTGCCAGCAGTGAACTAGCGGGAGGGGGCGAGCAGTACTTC.

This clone showed up just once. V gene TRBV15 combines with J gene TRBJ1-2; D gene unclear. Germline-derived CDR1 and CDR2 are LNHNV and YYDKDF (reference sequence). The length of the CDR3 is 14 residues. Trimming took 0 bases from V and 13 from J, leaving 18 bases between them. In DNA form, the CDR3 reads TGTGCCACCAGCAGAGATCAAGGGCCGGGGTTCCGCACCTTC. Its translation: CATSRDQGPGFRTF.

This clone was detected a few times. The chain links TRBV7-2 to TRBJ1-5; D remains ambiguous. The CDR3 is made up of 14 amino acids. Per germline, CDR1 SGHTA and CDR2 FQGNSA. Trimming removed 5 bases from V and 5 bases from J, with 13 bases in between. CDR3 coding DNA: TGTGCCAGCAGCCTGAAGATAGAAGATCAGCCCCAGCATTTT. Its translation is CASSLKIEDQPQHF. Filled out from reference TRBV7-2 and TRBJ1-5, the complete variable domain reads GAGVSQSPSNKVTEKGKDVELRCDPISGHTALYWYRQSLGQGLEFLIYFQGNSAPDKSGLPSDRFSAERTGGSVSTLTIQRTQQEDSAVYLCASSLKIEDQPQHFGDGTRLSIL.

This clone showed up just once. The chain has TRBV7-9 and TRBJ2-1; D not resolved. Per the germline V gene, CDR1 is SEHNR and CDR2 is FQNEAQ (reference sequence). The CDR3 totals 12 residues. Trimming removed 2 bases from V and 8 bases from J, with 7 bases in between. CDR3 loop: CASSLRSDEQFF. The CDR3 coding sequence is TGTGCCAGCAGCTTAAGAAGCGATGAGCAGTTCTTC.